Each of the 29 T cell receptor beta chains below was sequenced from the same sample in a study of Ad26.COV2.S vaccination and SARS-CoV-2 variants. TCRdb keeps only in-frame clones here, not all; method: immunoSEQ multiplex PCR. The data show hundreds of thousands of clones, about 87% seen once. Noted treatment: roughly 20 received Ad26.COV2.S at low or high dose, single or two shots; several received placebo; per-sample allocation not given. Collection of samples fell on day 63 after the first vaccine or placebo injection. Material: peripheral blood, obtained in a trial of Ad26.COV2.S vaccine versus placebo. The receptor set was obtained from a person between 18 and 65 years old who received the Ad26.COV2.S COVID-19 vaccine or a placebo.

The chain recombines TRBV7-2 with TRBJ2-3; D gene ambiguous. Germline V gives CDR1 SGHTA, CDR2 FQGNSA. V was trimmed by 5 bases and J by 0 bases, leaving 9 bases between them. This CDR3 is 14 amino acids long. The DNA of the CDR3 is TGTGCCAGCAGCGAAATTTCTAGCACAGATACGCAGTATTTT. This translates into CASSEISSTDTQYF.

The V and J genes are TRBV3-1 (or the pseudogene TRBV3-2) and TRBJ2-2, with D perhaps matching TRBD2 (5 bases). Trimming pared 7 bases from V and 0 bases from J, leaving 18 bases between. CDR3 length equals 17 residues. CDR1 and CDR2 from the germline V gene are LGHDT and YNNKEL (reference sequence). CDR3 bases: TGTGCCAGCATCTGCTACCGGACGGACTCGAACACCGGGGAGCTGTTTTTT. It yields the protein CASICYRTDSNTGELFF.

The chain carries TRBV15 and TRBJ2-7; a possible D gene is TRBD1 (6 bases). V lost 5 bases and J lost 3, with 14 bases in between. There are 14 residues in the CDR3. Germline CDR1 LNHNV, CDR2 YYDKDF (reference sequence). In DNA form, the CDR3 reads TGTGCCACCAGCGGCAGGGGTTCTGGCTACGAGCAGTACTTC. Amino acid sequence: CATSGRGSGYEQYF.

CDR3 bases: TGTGCCAGCAGCGGTCGGACAGGGGGCTACGAGCAGTACTTC. Amino acid sequence: CASSGRTGGYEQYF. The V call is TRBV7-2, the J call TRBJ2-7, with 10 bases fitting TRBD1. Germline CDR1 and CDR2: SGHTA and FQGNSA. The CDR3 sequence is 14 residues long. The trim removed 5 bases at V and 3 bases at J, leaving 4 bases unmatched.

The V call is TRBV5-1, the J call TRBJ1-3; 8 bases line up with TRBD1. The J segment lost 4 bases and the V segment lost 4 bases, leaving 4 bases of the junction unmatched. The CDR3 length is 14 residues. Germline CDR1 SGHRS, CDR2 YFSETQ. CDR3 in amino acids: CASSHPGGGNTIYF. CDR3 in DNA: TGCGCCAGCAGCCACCCAGGGGGCGGAAACACCATATATTTT.

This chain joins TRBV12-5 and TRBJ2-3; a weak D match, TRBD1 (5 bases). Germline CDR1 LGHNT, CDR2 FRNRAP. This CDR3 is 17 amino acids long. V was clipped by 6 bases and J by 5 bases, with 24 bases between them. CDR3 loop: CASGSTPQAGRGDTQYF. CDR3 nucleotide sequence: TGTGCTAGTGGCTCAACACCCCAGGCAGGGCGAGGAGATACGCAGTATTTT.

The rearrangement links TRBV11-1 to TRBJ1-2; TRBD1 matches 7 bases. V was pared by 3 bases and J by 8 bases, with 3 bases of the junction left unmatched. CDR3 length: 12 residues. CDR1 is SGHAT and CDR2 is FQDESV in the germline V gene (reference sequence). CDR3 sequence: CASSFGGGGYTF. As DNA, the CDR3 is TGTGCCAGCAGCTTTGGAGGGGGCGGCTACACCTTC.

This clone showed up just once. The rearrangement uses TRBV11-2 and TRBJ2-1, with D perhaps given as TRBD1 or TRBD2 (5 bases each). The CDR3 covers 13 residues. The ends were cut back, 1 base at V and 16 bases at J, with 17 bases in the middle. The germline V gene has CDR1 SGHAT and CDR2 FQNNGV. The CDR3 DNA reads TGTGCCAGCAGCTTAGGGCCCGGGGCCCACAGCTTCTTC. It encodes CASSLGPGAHSFF. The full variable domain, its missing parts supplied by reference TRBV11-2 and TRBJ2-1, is EAGVAQSPRYKIIEKRQSVAFWCNPISGHATLYWYQQILGQGPKLLIQFQNNGVVDDSQLPKDRFSAERLKGVDSTLKIQPAKLEDSAVYLCASSLGPGAHSFFGPGTRLTVL.

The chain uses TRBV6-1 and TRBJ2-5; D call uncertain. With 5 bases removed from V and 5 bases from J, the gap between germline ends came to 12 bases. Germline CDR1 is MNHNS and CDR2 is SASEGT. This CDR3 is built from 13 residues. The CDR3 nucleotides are TGTGCCAGCAGTACGGTTGAAGTGGAGACCCAGTACTTC. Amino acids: CASSTVEVETQYF.

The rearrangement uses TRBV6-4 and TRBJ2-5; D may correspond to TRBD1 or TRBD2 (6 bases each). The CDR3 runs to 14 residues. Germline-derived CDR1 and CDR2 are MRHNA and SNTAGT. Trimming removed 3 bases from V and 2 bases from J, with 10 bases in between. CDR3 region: CASSEEGGQETQYF. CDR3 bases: TGTGCCAGCAGTGAAGAGGGGGGACAAGAGACCCAGTACTTC.

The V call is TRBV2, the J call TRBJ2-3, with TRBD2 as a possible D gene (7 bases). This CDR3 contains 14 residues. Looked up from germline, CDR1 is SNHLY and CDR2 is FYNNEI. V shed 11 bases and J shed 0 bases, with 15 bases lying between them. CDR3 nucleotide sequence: TGTGCCCTTGGGGGGGCCCTAAGCACAGATACGCAGTATTTT. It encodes CALGGALSTDTQYF.

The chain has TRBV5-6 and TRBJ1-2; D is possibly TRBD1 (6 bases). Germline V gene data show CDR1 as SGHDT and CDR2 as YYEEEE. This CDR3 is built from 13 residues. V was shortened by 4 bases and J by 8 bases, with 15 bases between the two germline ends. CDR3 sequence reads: CASSTRQAGGYTF. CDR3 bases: TGTGCCAGCAGCACCCGACAGGCGGGCGGCTACACCTTC.

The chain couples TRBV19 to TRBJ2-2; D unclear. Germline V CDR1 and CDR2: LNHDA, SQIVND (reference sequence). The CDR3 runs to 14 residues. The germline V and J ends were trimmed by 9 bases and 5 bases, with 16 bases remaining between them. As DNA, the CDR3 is TGTGCCAGCTTTCGGCCAGGAAAGACCGGGGAGCTGTTTTTT. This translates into CASFRPGKTGELFF.

CDR3 nucleotide sequence: TGTGCCAGCAGCCCGGTTGGCCGTGAGACCCAGTACTTC. It translates to CASSPVGRETQYF. This rearrangement joins TRBV5-6 to TRBJ2-5, with D hard to call. Germline V gene sequence: CDR1 SGHDT, CDR2 YYEEEE. Trimming left V 4 bases short and J 5 bases short, with 12 bases between. The CDR3 is made up of 13 amino acids.

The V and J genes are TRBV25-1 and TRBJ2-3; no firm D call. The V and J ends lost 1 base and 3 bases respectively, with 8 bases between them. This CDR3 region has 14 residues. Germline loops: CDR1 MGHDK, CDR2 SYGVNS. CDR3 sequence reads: CASSELSVTDTQYF. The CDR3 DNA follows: TGTGCCAGCAGTGAATTGAGTGTTACAGATACGCAGTATTTT.

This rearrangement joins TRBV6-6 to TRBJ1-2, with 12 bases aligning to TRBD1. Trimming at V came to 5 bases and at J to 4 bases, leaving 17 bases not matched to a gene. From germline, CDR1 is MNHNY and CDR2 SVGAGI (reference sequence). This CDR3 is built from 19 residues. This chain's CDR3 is CASSRRVRDRGLMGYGYTF. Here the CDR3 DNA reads TGTGCCAGCAGTCGGAGGGTCCGGGACAGGGGGCTGATGGGCTATGGCTACACCTTC.

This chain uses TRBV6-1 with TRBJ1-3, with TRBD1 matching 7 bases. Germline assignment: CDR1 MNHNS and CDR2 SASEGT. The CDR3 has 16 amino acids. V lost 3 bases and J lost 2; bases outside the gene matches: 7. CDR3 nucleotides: TGTGCCAGCAGTGATAGATCGACAGGGACTGGAAACACCATATATTTT. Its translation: CASSDRSTGTGNTIYF.

The CDR3 is CASSLDNSPLHF. CDR3 in DNA: TGTGCCAGCTCCCTCGATAATTCACCCCTCCACTTT. The chain couples TRBV18 to TRBJ1-6, with unresolved D. Germline CDR1 is KGHSH and CDR2 is LQKENI. CDR3 size: 12 residues. Trimming left V 6 bases short and J 5 bases short, with 5 bases between.

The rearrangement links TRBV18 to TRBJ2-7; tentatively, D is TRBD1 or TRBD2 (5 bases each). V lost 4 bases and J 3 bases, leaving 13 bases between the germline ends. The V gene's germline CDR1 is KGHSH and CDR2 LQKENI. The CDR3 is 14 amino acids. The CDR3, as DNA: TGTGCCAGCTCACTAGGGACGGAAAACTACGAGCAGTACTTC. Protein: CASSLGTENYEQYF.

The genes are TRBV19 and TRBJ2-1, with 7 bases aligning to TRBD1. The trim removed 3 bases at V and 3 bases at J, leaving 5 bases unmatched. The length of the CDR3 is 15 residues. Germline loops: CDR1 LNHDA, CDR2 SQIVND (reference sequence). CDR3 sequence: CASSIEDRIYNEQFF. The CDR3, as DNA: TGTGCCAGTAGTATTGAGGACAGGATCTACAATGAGCAGTTCTTC.

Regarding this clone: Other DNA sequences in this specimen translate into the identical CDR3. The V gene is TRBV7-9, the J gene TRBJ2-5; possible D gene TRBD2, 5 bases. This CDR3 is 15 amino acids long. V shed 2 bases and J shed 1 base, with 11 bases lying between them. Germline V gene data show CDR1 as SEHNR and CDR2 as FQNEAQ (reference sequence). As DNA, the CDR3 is TGTGCCAGCAGCTTAAGGCTCGGGATCCAAGAGACCCAGTACTTC. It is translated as CASSLRLGIQETQYF.

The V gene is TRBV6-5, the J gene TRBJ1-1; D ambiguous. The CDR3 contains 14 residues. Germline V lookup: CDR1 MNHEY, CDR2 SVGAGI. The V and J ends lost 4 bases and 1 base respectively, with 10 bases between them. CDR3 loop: CASSSIQRNTEAFF. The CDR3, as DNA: TGTGCCAGCAGTTCGATCCAGAGGAACACTGAAGCTTTCTTT.

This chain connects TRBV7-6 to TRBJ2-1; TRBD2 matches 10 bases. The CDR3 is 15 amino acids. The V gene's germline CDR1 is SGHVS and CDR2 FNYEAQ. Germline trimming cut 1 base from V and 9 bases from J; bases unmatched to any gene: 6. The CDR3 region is CASSLVGTSVREQFF. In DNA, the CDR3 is TGTGCCAGCAGCTTAGTCGGGACTAGCGTCCGTGAGCAGTTCTTC. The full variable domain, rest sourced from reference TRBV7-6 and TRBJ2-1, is GAGVSQSPRYKVTKRGQDVALRCDPISGHVSLYWYRQALGQGPEFLTYFNYEAQQDKSGLPNDRFSAERPEGSISTLTIQRTEQRDSAMYRCASSLVGTSVREQFFGPGTRLTVL.

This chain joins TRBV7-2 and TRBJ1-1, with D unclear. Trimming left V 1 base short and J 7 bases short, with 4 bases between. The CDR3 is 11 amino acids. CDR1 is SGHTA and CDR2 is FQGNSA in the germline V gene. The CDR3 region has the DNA TGTGCCAGCAGCTTAGTGGGTGAAGCTTTCTTT. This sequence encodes CASSLVGEAFF.

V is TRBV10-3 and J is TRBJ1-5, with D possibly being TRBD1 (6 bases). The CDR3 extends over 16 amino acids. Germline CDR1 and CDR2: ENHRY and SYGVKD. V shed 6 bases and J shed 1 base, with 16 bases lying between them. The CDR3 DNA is TGTGCCATCAGCGGGGGGGCAGGGGAGAGCAATCAGCCCCAGCATTTT. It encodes CAISGGAGESNQPQHF.

The CDR3 reads CASSLPAGEQFF. The CDR3, as DNA: TGTGCCAGCAGCTTACCGGCGGGTGAGCAGTTCTTC. This chain links TRBV7-3 with TRBJ2-1, with D perhaps TRBD2 (5 bases). The germline V and J ends were trimmed by 2 bases and 9 bases, with 8 bases remaining between them. The CDR3 has 12 residues. Germline V gives CDR1 SGHTA, CDR2 FQGTGA.

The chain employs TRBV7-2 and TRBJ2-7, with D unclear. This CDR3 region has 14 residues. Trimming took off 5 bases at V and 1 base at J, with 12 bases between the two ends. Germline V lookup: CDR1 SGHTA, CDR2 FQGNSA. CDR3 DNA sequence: TGTGCCAGCAGCCTTAGGACGATTTCCTACGAGCAGTACTTC. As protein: CASSLRTISYEQYF.

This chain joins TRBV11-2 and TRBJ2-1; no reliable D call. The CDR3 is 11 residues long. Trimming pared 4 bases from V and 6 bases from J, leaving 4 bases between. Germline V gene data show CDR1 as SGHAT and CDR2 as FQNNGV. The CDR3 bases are TGTGCCAGCAGCTCAGGCAATGAGCAGTTCTTC. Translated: CASSSGNEQFF.

This CDR3 reads CASSAWDRGYTF. CDR3 nucleotide sequence: TGTGCCAGCAGCGCATGGGACAGGGGCTACACCTTC. This chain connects TRBV9 to TRBJ1-2; 8 nucleotides agree with TRBD1. V dropped 3 bases and J dropped 8; count of bases not matched to a gene: 3. The CDR3 extends over 12 amino acids. Germline V gene sequence: CDR1 SGDLS, CDR2 YYNGEE. Full variable domain (outside the CDR3, taken from reference TRBV9 and TRBJ1-2): DSGVTQTPKHLITATGQRVTLRCSPRSGDLSVYWYQQSLDQGLQFLIQYYNGEERAKGNILERFSAQQFPDLHSELNLSSLELGDSALYFCASSAWDRGYTFGSGTRLTVV.